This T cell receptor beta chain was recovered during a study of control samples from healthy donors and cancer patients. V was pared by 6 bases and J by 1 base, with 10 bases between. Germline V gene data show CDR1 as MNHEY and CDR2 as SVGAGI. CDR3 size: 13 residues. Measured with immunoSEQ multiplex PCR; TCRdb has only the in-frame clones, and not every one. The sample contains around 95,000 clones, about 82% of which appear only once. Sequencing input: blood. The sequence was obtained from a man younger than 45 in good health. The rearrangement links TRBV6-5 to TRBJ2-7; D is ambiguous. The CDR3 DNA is TGTGCCAGCAGCCCAACAGAGTCCTACGAGCAGTACTTC. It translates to CASSPTESYEQYF.